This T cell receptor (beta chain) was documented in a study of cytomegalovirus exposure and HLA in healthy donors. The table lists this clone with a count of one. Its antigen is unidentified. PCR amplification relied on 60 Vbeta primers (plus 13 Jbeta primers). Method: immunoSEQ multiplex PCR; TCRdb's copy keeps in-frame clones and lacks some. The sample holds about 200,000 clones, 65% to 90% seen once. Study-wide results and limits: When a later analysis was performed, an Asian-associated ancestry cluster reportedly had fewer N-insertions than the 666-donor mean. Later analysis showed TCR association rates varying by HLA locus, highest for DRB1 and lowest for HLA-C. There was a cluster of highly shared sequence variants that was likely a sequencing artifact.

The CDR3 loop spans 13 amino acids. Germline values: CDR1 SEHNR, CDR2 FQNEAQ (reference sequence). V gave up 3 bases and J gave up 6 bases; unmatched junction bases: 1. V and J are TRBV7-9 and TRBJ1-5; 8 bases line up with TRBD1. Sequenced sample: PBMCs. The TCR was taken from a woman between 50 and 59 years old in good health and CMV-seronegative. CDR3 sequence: CASSLTGVQPQHF. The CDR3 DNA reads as TGTGCCAGCAGCTTGACAGGGGTTCAGCCCCAGCATTTT.